This TCR beta chain derives from a study of beta chain features in type 1 diabetes listed by TCRdb under 2018. Study-level background: Patients and healthy donors did not differ in mean age, gender distribution, total cell number or subset yield. A total of 90 million to 120 million sorted cells were examined across all samples, and a strong correlation was observed between cell number per subset and RNA yield. In the study, recently diagnosed type 1 diabetes patients and matched healthy donors were compared on the TCRB repertoires of their sorted circulating CD4+ T cell subsets. Regulatory and stem cell-like memory subsets were isolated from only 8 patients and roughly 8 healthy donors, whereas naive and central memory subsets came from all 30 or so donors.

The research as a whole found: Only small numbers of individuals were included in the HLA sub-analyses, which left unresolved whether HLA type had any influence on TCRB rearrangement. At VDJ recombination sites, type 1 diabetes patients had fewer insertions and more deleted nucleotides, which implies abnormalities in thymic rearrangement. In all four CD4+ subsets, TCRB CDR3 length was moderately but significantly shorter in type 1 diabetes patients. The naive, central memory and regulatory TCRB repertoires appeared to resemble one another more closely among patients than among healthy donors. Because cDNA was sequenced instead of genomic DNA, activated cells with high expression could be over-represented, although the groups did not differ in activation or CD3 levels. Shorter templates might be favored by PCR, yet because patient and control samples were amplified and corrected together, any such skew would affect both groups equally.

Ends trimmed: V by 5 bases, J by 9 bases; bases unmatched to a gene: 16. From a lookup of the germline V gene (reference sequence), CDR1 and CDR2 are LNHDA and SQIVND. Spanning cysteine to phenylalanine, the CDR3 consists of 16 amino acids. This entry keeps only the CDR3 DNA: 48 bases, framed from base 1. Each donor gave one peripheral blood draw, averaging around 120 mL, which was collected into heparinised tubes. A BD FACSAria II was used to sort naive, central memory, regulatory and stem cell-like memory CD4+ T cells with a panel that included CD45RO, CCR7, CD25, CD127, CD95 and CD27. Purity was above 98% for every sorted population. Right away, PBMCs were isolated by Lymphoprep density gradient centrifugation and were stained directly, with no culture step. So that batch effects would be minimized, each experiment stained and sorted samples in pairs, pairing one healthy donor with one patient.

The entire isolated RNA was reverse transcribed using the High Capacity cDNA Reverse Transcription Kit, and thus expressed TCRB transcripts were sequenced. Naive, central memory and regulatory T cell samples underwent deep immunoSEQ sequencing, averaging approximately 3.5 million total reads per sample. After sorted cells were lysed in RLT buffer, RNA was extracted with DNase-treated RNeasy Micro or Mini kits, with the choice depending on cell number. Each cell subset was processed on its own to prevent cross-contamination, while patient and healthy donor samples were processed together. The immunoSEQ multiplex PCR was used to amplify TCRB sequences from cDNA, yielding 87-bp fragments that span the CDR3 region. Sequencing of the amplicons was done on the Illumina HiSeq platform. The authors processed their data as follows. PCR bias was computationally corrected using synthetic template baselines, reads within Hamming distance 2 were collapsed, and singletons that could not be merged were discarded. Reads were aligned against IMGT so that V, D and J genes, CDR3 length and insertions or deletions at six rearrangement sites could be assigned. Within each subset, clonotype counts were normalized to sorted cell number, after which true diversity and Gini coefficients were computed with the tcR R package. The overlap coefficient, calculated on TCRB nucleotide sequences, was used to quantify repertoire sharing. As a proxy for the pre-selection repertoire, out-of-frame TCRB sequences from naive cells were analyzed. TCRdb stores this immuneACCESS table with in-frame sequences only. Part of the clones is absent; in the studies checked, under half of the shortfall reflects unresolved V genes, and no reason is known for the rest. V and J calls and clone size are given by that table; D and trimming were obtained from the DNA. The table for this sample lists 500,000 to 700,000 clones; less than 20% of them were counted only once. The top ten clones comprise about 0.097% of the sample.

Comments on this clone: The antigen it binds to is not known. Base qualities are not recorded, but no much larger clone differs from it by a single base.

The sequence joins TRBV19 to TRBJ2-5; 9 central nucleotides agree with TRBD2. The material sequenced was naive CD4+ T cells from blood. Reading the label with the study, this specimen's cell subset or site is: true naive CD4+ T cells. The receptor was isolated from a man aged 18 to 35 in good health. The nucleotides are TGTGCCAGTAGTCTACGCCTAGCGGGGAATATGATGGCCCAGTACTTC. Its protein product is CASSLRLAGNMMAQYF.